The entry below describes one T cell receptor beta chain. Its antigen has not been determined. There are no base qualities to consult, and no much larger clone falls within one base. This specimen comes from a study of control samples from healthy donors and cancer patients (dated by TCRdb to the early 2020s). Library generation was performed with the immunoSEQ multiplex PCR assay. What TCRdb holds here is the immuneACCESS table cut down to in-frame rearrangements. Part of the clones is not present; checked against another copy, under half of the missing clones reflect an unresolved V gene, and the others are unexplained. The sample has about 110,000 clones on record, roughly 88% of them singletons. Less than 4% of the sample is in the top ten clones. Trimming costs V 0 bases and J 5 bases, and their ends lie 10 bases apart. From a lookup of the germline V gene, CDR1 and CDR2 are MGHDK and SYGVNS. The CDR3 has 15 amino acids, counting the end cysteine and phenylalanine. Only the CDR3 region is kept as DNA, spanning 45 bases read in frame from base 1.

The TCR was taken from a woman in her fifties or sixties with lung cancer. In this chain, TRBV25-1 is recombined with TRBJ1-4; no D gene can be assigned with confidence. Material: PBMCs. The nucleotide sequence reads as follows: TGTGCCAGCAGTGAATATGGCAGCCTGAATGAAAAACTGTTTTTT. Translated, it reads CASSEYGSLNEKLFF.